This T cell receptor (beta chain) was recorded in a study of metastatic and nonmetastatic thyroid tumors. The wider study: Peripheral blood and tumor or nodule samples from malignant and benign thyroid patients were compared. Study-level findings and limits: The study reportedly found significantly higher TCR beta diversity in malignant thyroid tumors than benign nodules, in blood and tumor.

In this sample, this clone turned up many times. Its target is unknown. With MiXCR, TCRdb called clones anew from the PCR reads. The table includes about 40,000 clones, about a sixth detected once. The CDR3 has 12 amino acids. V lost 6 bases to trimming and J lost 4 bases, with 7 bases between them. Germline V gene sequence: CDR1 LNHDA, CDR2 SQIVND (reference sequence). All patients reached thyroid surgery having received no treatment beforehand. This TCR came from a female donor with papillary thyroid cancer or a benign thyroid nodule (not recorded which). Some clones in this sample may be carry-over from other donors' samples. V usage is TRBV19 and J usage is TRBJ1-5, with unresolved D. Specimen: tumor tissue. CDR3 protein: CASRTGNQPQHF. CDR3 bases: TGTGCCAGTAGGACGGGAAATCAGCCCCAGCATTTT.